The T cell receptor beta chain described here comes from a study of preoperative IRX-2 immunotherapy in early breast cancer. Germline V gene data show CDR1 as MRHNA and CDR2 as SNTAGT. V was pared by 2 bases and J by 6 bases, with 7 bases between. CDR3 length: 13 residues. Treatment meaning: preoperative locoregional IRX-2 cytokine immunotherapy. Samples came from a phase Ib trial of preoperative locoregional IRX-2 cytokine immunotherapy. Produced via immunoSEQ multiplex PCR; TCRdb's table is partial and in-frame only. The sample carries about 43,000 clones, around 96% recorded once. The clonotype was recovered from a human donor with breast cancer. The chain employs TRBV6-4 and TRBJ2-2, with TRBD2 as a possible D gene (5 bases). Sequencing used tumor tissue, obtained after IRX-2 immunotherapy. CDR3 nucleotide sequence: TGTGCCAGCAGTGACGACTACCCCGGGGAGCTGTTTTTT. Translation: CASSDDYPGELFF.